Listed below are T cell receptor beta chains from one sample, sequenced in a study of blood T cells in healthy people across ages. One entry per CDR3 protein, called by TCRdb with MiXCR from the 5' RACE reads. In the table there are hundreds of thousands of distinct CDR3 sequences, 32% of which are singletons. The sequenced sample consisted of blood. These receptors were collected from a woman of 80 years or more in good health. Each CDR3 is given without its conserved first and last residue. Not all rows give a size; the values are once, few, many and, for expanded clones, a class.

abundance,v_gene,CDR3aa
NA,TRBV10-3,AITGGGDSYEQY
NA,TRBV28,AGSWWTSDGTDTQY
NA,TRBV7-2,ARSQTSGGFSEQF
few,TRBV29-1,SVEQTPGQGAF
many,TRBV24-1,ATSTTGNVYNEQF
NA,TRBV6-1,ASSEPGGYYGYT
NA,TRBV20-1,SARDQSFGSTEAF
many,TRBV2,ASTRQANSYNEQF
NA,TRBV7-8,ASRRSGTGGNGELF
NA,TRBV10-3,AISESAGSGGYTQY
few,TRBV7-6,ASSRIPGTGAGNTIY
few,TRBV19,ASSDGEQF
NA,TRBV20-1,SARGTGFGGYT
many,TRBV7-2,ASSLDGLETQY
NA,TRBV20-1,SASGGWLYNEQF
NA,TRBV6-6,ASHAARDNQPQH
NA,TRBV7-9,ASSFDPRDYT
many,TRBV2,ASSGAYGETQY
many,TRBV30,AWSNEADASYEQY
many,TRBV5-1,ASSSGTGVPQETQY
many,TRBV20-1,SARAGAGTHPYEQY
many,TRBV20-1,SASLGDEQF
many,TRBV5-1,ASSPDRGEKGYT
few,TRBV2,ASSLRAAGHSQNTEAF
many,TRBV27,ASSFGQGIQPQH
few,TRBV6-1,ASSEAIRSTYT
NA,TRBV2,ASSSRTGSNQPQH
many,TRBV4-2,ASSQDTPPGYGYT
few,TRBV29-1,SVGWQGARTEAF
many,TRBV27,ASTGGASPLH
NA,TRBV6-1,ASKEGAGGELF
few,TRBV4-1,ASSQPDRGGYGYT
few,TRBV6-5,ASSLKRDSPYGYT
NA,TRBV7-2,ASSPGQGANEQF
NA,TRBV7-9,ASSLDRRAGYT
NA,TRBV29-1,SVDGTGGKGGYT
many,TRBV20-1,SGASGGLTDTQY
few,TRBV7-9,ASSSPKRYRDEQF
many,TRBV6-5,ASSYSRYGNTEAF
NA,TRBV6-1,ASSSDRGFQPQH
NA,TRBV20-1,SATELRTAYEQY
NA,TRBV6-6,ASSSGQGFNTGELF
NA,TRBV4-1,ASSHLDGYNEQF
NA,TRBV27,ASCRLAGGPTGELF
NA,TRBV12-5,ASGLKLARRQETQY
many,TRBV20-1,SAREGANSYEQY
NA,TRBV7-3,ASSVQGGLETQY
many,TRBV6-6,ASSVRGGGETRY
NA,TRBV6-6,ASSPPGTLSGNTIY
many,TRBV9,ASSVATGSSYEQY
NA,TRBV6-5,ASRISGGAAFNEQF
few,TRBV3-1,ASSQDEGLLNEQF
NA,TRBV4-1,ASSQEITPGGNEETQY
NA,TRBV5-1,ASSLAHRGMGTEAF
few,TRBV5-1,ASSLAAGIGETQY
NA,TRBV7-6,ASSSAPSMNTEAF
many,TRBV7-2,ASSSSRQSTDTQY